The 28 T cell receptor beta chains reported below all come from one sample, sequenced in a study of blood T cells in healthy people across ages. Alongside a J-beta primer mix, a sample-barcoded 5' primer served in a second PCR lasting about 7 to 12 cycles. A single record per CDR3 protein comes from TCRdb applying MiXCR to the 5' RACE reads. Among 800,000 to 900,000 distinct CDR3 sequences listed, around 62% were seen once. Sequencing was carried out using blood. These receptors all come from a man aged 30 to 39 in good health.

The chain employs TRBV5-5 and TRBJ2-1, with TRBD2 matching 11 bases. Per the germline V gene, CDR1 is SGHKS and CDR2 is YYEKEE (reference sequence). CDR3 length: 18 residues. V lost 3 bases, J lost 4 bases, and 12 bases stayed unmatched. CDR3 DNA sequence: TGTGCCAGCAGCTCTATTCGGCCTAGCGGGGGGACGTACAATGAGCAGTTCTTC. Protein: CASSSIRPSGGTYNEQFF.

This clonotype was observed a few times. The V call is TRBV5-1, the J call TRBJ2-3; no reliable D call. Trimming left V 0 bases short and J 2 bases short, with 10 bases between. CDR1 is SGHRS and CDR2 is YFSETQ in the germline V gene. This CDR3 is built from 15 residues. The CDR3 bases are TGCGCCAGCAGCTTGGAATCCAGGACCACAGATACGCAGTATTTT. It translates to CASSLESRTTDTQYF.

CDR3: CASSQDLTGGRETQYF. The CDR3 DNA is TGCGCCAGCAGCCAAGATCTGACAGGGGGCCGGGAGACCCAGTACTTC. The chain recombines TRBV4-3 with TRBJ2-5, with TRBD1 matching 10 bases. The junction had 6 bases not matched to a gene; V was cut back by 0 bases and J by 5 bases. CDR3 length: 16 residues. Per germline, CDR1 LGHNA and CDR2 YSLEER.

The chain has TRBV29-1 and TRBJ2-5, with D hard to call. The CDR3 consists of 12 residues. The germline gives CDR1 SQVTM, CDR2 ANQGSEA. Between the trimmed V and J ends, which lost 5 bases and 2 bases, there was a span of 9 bases. The CDR3 DNA sequence: TGCAGCGTTCCGGTCGGTCAAGAGACCCAGTACTTC. Its translation is CSVPVGQETQYF.

This rearrangement joins TRBV7-2 to TRBJ2-5; D perhaps matches TRBD2 (5 bases). The last part of the DNA fits TRBJ2-7 better; the J call may be wrong. The CDR3 length is 14 residues. Looked up from germline, CDR1 is SGHTA and CDR2 is FQGNSA. This CDR3 reads CASSLVEASGEQYF. For the CDR3, the DNA is TGTGCCAGCAGCTTAGTTGAGGCGAGCGGCGAGCAGTACTTC.

The chain employs TRBV28 and TRBJ2-7, with 7 bases identical to TRBD1. From germline, CDR1 is MDHEN and CDR2 SYDVKM. This CDR3 spans 15 amino acids. The ends lost 5 bases at V and 5 bases at J; junction bases unmatched: 12. The CDR3 coding sequence is TGTGCCAGCAGTACTCCGGGACAGAGAGGGCACGAGCAGTACTTC. Encoded protein: CASSTPGQRGHEQYF.

The CDR3, as DNA: TGTGCCAGCAGCCCAGGGGCAGCGGCCCGTTTTTACAATGAGCAGTTCTTC. Protein sequence: CASSPGAAARFYNEQFF. This sequence joins TRBV7-2 and TRBJ2-1; TRBD1 might be the D (6 bases). V lost 5 bases to trimming and J lost 4 bases, with 21 bases between them. CDR1 SGHTA and CDR2 FQGNSA come from the germline V gene. The CDR3 has 17 residues.

The table lists this clonotype with a few counts. V is TRBV4-3 and J is TRBJ1-4, with D unresolved. V shed 2 bases and J shed 0 bases, with 13 bases lying between them. CDR3 length equals 17 residues. The germline CDR1 and CDR2 sequences are LGHNA and YSLEER. CDR3: CASSQNGPGTTNEKLFF. The CDR3 bases are TGCGCCAGCAGCCAAAACGGCCCGGGTACAACTAATGAAAAACTGTTTTTT.

The chain is built from TRBV4-3 and TRBJ1-4; D may be TRBD1 (5 bases). In germline, CDR1 is LGHNA, CDR2 YSLEER. V was trimmed by 1 base and J by 8 bases, leaving 8 bases between them. The CDR3 loop spans 13 amino acids. The CDR3 bases are TGCGCCAGCAGCCAAGGAGGGGTGGAAAAACTGTTTTTT. Residues: CASSQGGVEKLFF.

As for this clonotype: With a much larger clone just one base away, this may be a read error. The rearrangement joins TRBV5-1 to TRBJ2-7; 8 bases line up with TRBD1. The CDR3 has 13 amino acids. From germline, CDR1 is SGHRS and CDR2 YFSETQ. The chain's CDR3 is CVSTGQGAGEQYF. In DNA, the CDR3 is TGCGTCAGCACCGGGCAGGGGGCTGGGGAGCAGTACTTC. Full variable domain (remainder filled in from reference TRBV5-1 and TRBJ2-7): KAGVTQTPRYLIKTRGQQVTLSCSPISGHRSVSWYQQTPGQGLQFLFEYFSETQRNKGNFPGRFSGRQFSNSRSEMNVSTLELGDSALYLCVSTGQGAGEQYFGPGTRLTVT.

This chain uses TRBV29-1 with TRBJ1-1, with unresolved D. V shed 1 base and J shed 3 bases, with 9 bases lying between them. The CDR3 covers 13 residues. The germline V gene has CDR1 SQVTM and CDR2 ANQGSEA. The CDR3 DNA reads as TGCAGCGTTGAAGTCTCCCAGGACACTGAAGCTTTCTTT. It encodes CSVEVSQDTEAFF.

CDR3 sequence: CSAIPGTTRVMTAGANVLTF. CDR3 coding DNA: TGCAGTGCGATCCCCGGGACGACTAGGGTGATGACGGCTGGGGCCAACGTCCTGACTTTC. J is TRBJ2-6 and V is TRBV20-1; weak D call: TRBD2 (6 bases). The CDR3 spans 20 residues. Trimming stripped 6 bases from V and 2 bases from J, with 29 bases between. Germline CDR1 reads DFQATT; CDR2 reads SNEGSKA (reference sequence).

CDR3 sequence reads: CASSQQGQGRSEQYF. CDR3 nucleotide sequence: TGTGCCAGCAGCCAGCAAGGACAGGGAAGAAGCGAGCAGTACTTC. The rearrangement uses TRBV7-6 and TRBJ2-7, with 8 positions matching TRBD1. Germline V gives CDR1 SGHVS, CDR2 FNYEAQ. J was trimmed by 6 bases and V by 5 bases; bases with no gene match: 12. This CDR3 is built from 15 residues.

The genes are TRBV6-4 and TRBJ2-3, with a weak D call TRBD2 (6 bases). Germline values: CDR1 MRHNA, CDR2 SNTAGT. Deletions cut 0 bases from V and 2 bases from J, with 9 bases between. CDR3 size: 15 residues. CDR3 in amino acids: CASSDSALATDTQYF. The DNA for the CDR3 is TGTGCCAGCAGTGACTCGGCACTAGCCACAGATACGCAGTATTTT.

This clonotype showed up just a few times. V is TRBV5-1 and J is TRBJ2-7, with TRBD2 as a possible D gene (5 bases). The V gene lost 0 bases and the J gene lost 8 bases, with 9 bases spanning the gap. This CDR3 has 12 amino acids. Germline CDR1 reads SGHRS; CDR2 reads YFSETQ. CDR3 sequence reads: CASSLAEGKQYF. The CDR3 nucleotides are TGCGCCAGCAGCTTGGCCGAGGGCAAGCAGTACTTC.

The table lists this clonotype with a few counts. V is TRBV6-5 and J is TRBJ1-2; possible D gene TRBD1, 6 bases. Between the trimmed V and J ends, which lost 5 bases and 7 bases, there was a span of 20 bases. CDR1 is MNHEY and CDR2 is SVGAGI in the germline V gene. The CDR3 consists of 15 residues. CDR3 in DNA: TGTGCCAGCAGTAAGCACTACAGGGATCAGATTGGCTACACCTTC. Its protein is CASSKHYRDQIGYTF.

The chain uses TRBV18 and TRBJ2-3; 7 nucleotides line up with TRBD1. After removal of 4 bases from V and 5 bases from J, the junction contained 6 bases not matched to a gene. Germline CDR1 reads KGHSH; CDR2 reads LQKENI. This CDR3 has 14 residues. CDR3 sequence: CASSQRQGKDTQYF. CDR3 coding DNA: TGTGCCAGCTCACAAAGACAGGGAAAAGATACGCAGTATTTT.

The chain uses TRBV10-3 and TRBJ2-5; D is unresolved. V lost 8 bases to trimming and J lost 11 bases, with 21 bases between them. Germline V gene sequence: CDR1 ENHRY, CDR2 SYGVKD. There are 13 residues in the CDR3. The chain's CDR3 is CAIWAASGREQYF. The CDR3 nucleotides read TGTGCCATCTGGGCAGCCTCCGGAAGAGAGCAGTACTTC.

V is TRBV28 and J is TRBJ1-4, with 7 bases that match TRBD1. The CDR3 is made up of 15 amino acids. The V segment lost 5 bases and the J segment 4 bases; nucleotides outside the gene matches: 7. Looked up from germline, CDR1 is MDHEN and CDR2 is SYDVKM. CDR3 sequence: CASSPGTAYNEKLFF. The CDR3 region has the DNA TGTGCCAGCAGTCCCGGGACAGCCTATAATGAAAAACTGTTTTTT.

This clonotype was seen only once. The chain uses TRBV2 and TRBJ1-2, with 7 nucleotides matching TRBD1. V shed 5 bases and J 4 bases; nucleotides not matched to a gene: 4. This CDR3 has 13 amino acids. Germline V gene data show CDR1 as SNHLY and CDR2 as FYNNEI. CDR3 sequence (DNA): TGTGCCAGCAGTACAGGGGCCCGCTATGGCTACACCTTC. Residues: CASSTGARYGYTF.

This clonotype was seen more than once but under ten times. A read error may produce the germline difference seen at one junction end. V usage is TRBV5-1 and J usage is TRBJ1-4; the match to TRBD1 covers 7 bases. The CDR3 is 17 residues long. Germline V gene sequence: CDR1 SGHRS, CDR2 YFSETQ. The CDR3 nucleotides read TGCGCCAGCAGCTTCACCACAACGGGACAGTCTAATGAAAAGCTGTTTTTT. Amino acid sequence: CASSFTTTGQSNEKLFF. The variable domain in full, completed from reference TRBV5-1 and TRBJ1-4, reads KAGVTQTPRYLIKTRGQQVTLSCSPISGHRSVSWYQQTPGQGLQFLFEYFSETQRNKGNFPGRFSGRQFSNSRSEMNVSTLELGDSALYLCASSFTTTGQSNEKLFFGSGTQLSVL.

The chain joins TRBV20-1 to TRBJ2-7; D is undetermined. The CDR3 has 10 amino acids. The V end was cut by 6 bases, the J end by 2 bases, with 5 bases between. Germline CDR1 and CDR2: DFQATT and SNEGSKA (reference sequence). The CDR3 protein is CSARPYEQYF. CDR3 in DNA: TGCAGTGCACGTCCCTACGAGCAGTACTTC.

This clonotype was observed a few times. The V and J genes are TRBV7-9 and TRBJ2-6, with 9 nucleotides matching TRBD1. Germline CDR1 reads SEHNR; CDR2 reads FQNEAQ (reference sequence). Trimming removed 7 bases from V and 1 base from J; junction bases left unmatched: 11. The CDR3 is 18 amino acids. DNA of the CDR3: TGTGCCAGCACCGGAGCGAGACAGGGGGTTTCTGGGGCCAACGTCCTGACTTTC. It codes for CASTGARQGVSGANVLTF.

V is TRBV7-3 and J is TRBJ2-4; D might be TRBD2 (6 bases). The J call may not be correct, given that the DNA end is closer to TRBJ2-7. CDR1 SGHTA and CDR2 FQGTGA come from the germline V gene. The CDR3 runs 14 residues. In DNA, the CDR3 is TGTGCCAGCAGCTCGCCGGGGGTCGTTAACGAGCAGTACTTC. It yields the protein CASSSPGVVNEQYF.

V gene TRBV13 combines with J gene TRBJ2-1; 9 bases fit TRBD2. Germline V gene lookup returns CDR1 PRHDT and CDR2 FYEKMQ (reference sequence). The CDR3 contains 16 residues. The trim removed 3 bases at V and 2 bases at J, leaving 5 bases unmatched. CDR3 residues: CASSFRLAGTYNEQFF. The CDR3 bases are TGTGCCAGCAGCTTCCGGCTAGCGGGGACCTACAATGAGCAGTTCTTC.

This clonotype has only a few counts. The chain carries TRBV7-9 and TRBJ2-7, with D possibly being TRBD2 (7 bases). The V gene lost 6 bases and the J gene lost 3 bases, with 18 bases spanning the gap. The CDR3 runs 15 residues. Germline V gene sequence: CDR1 SEHNR, CDR2 FQNEAQ (reference sequence). The CDR3 protein is CASSPGGPTFYEQYF. CDR3 bases: TGTGCCAGCAGTCCGGGGGGCCCCACCTTCTACGAGCAGTACTTC.

The gene calls are TRBV28 and TRBJ2-1; D possibly uses TRBD1 or TRBD2 (5 bases each). Trimming cost V 1 base and J 3 bases, with 10 bases left between them. This CDR3 is built from 15 residues. The germline V gene encodes CDR1 MDHEN and CDR2 SYDVKM. For the CDR3, the DNA is TGTGCCAGCAGTTTATTTGGGGGAAACTACAATGAGCAGTTCTTC. As protein: CASSLFGGNYNEQFF.

This clonotype is a singleton in its sample. The rearrangement joins TRBV2 to TRBJ2-7, with D perhaps matching TRBD2 (5 bases). With 6 bases removed from V and 0 bases from J, the gap between germline ends came to 9 bases. The CDR3 spans 13 residues. Germline V gene data show CDR1 as SNHLY and CDR2 as FYNNEI. The CDR3 DNA sequence: TGTGCCAGCAGGCTAGGGAGCTCCTACGAGCAGTACTTC. Amino acid sequence: CASRLGSSYEQYF.